Below, 20 T cell receptor beta chains from the same sample are listed, as sequenced in a study of T cell responses to AZD1222 COVID-19 vaccine. Method: immunoSEQ multiplex PCR; TCRdb's copy keeps in-frame clones and lacks some. Counted here are some 130,000 clones, 89% occurring once; the ten biggest clones make up about 9.9%. The source was peripheral blood, collected 28 days after the second AZD1222 dose. The receptors were sampled from an adult who received the AZD1222 COVID-19 vaccine.

This rearrangement joins TRBV7-2 to TRBJ1-2, with 7 bases identical to TRBD1. Per the germline V gene, CDR1 is SGHTA and CDR2 is FQGNSA. The V segment lost 4 bases and the J segment 2 bases; nucleotides outside the gene matches: 1. There are 13 residues in the CDR3. The CDR3 region is CASSSGQNYGYTF. The CDR3 DNA is TGTGCCAGCAGCTCGGGACAGAACTATGGCTACACCTTC.

V is TRBV6-5 and J is TRBJ2-2; D unresolved. V lost 5 bases, J lost 6 bases, and 10 bases lay in between. Germline V gene data show CDR1 as MNHEY and CDR2 as SVGAGI. The length of the CDR3 is 13 residues. CDR3 sequence: CASSPLSAGELFF. The CDR3 DNA sequence: TGTGCCAGCAGTCCTCTCAGTGCCGGGGAGCTGTTTTTT.

The V call is TRBV4-2, the J call TRBJ2-1; 15 bases are a match to TRBD2. The CDR3 contains 21 residues. V dropped 0 bases and J dropped 0; count of bases not matched to a gene: 9. Per the germline V gene, CDR1 is LGHNA and CDR2 is YNFKEQ. CDR3 in DNA: TGTGCCAGCAGCCAAGAAGTGGGGACTAGCGGGAGGCGGGGCTCCTACAATGAGCAGTTCTTC. This gives the protein CASSQEVGTSGRRGSYNEQFF.

The chain combines TRBV5-8 with TRBJ2-5, with TRBD1 identical over 7 bases. The germline V gene encodes CDR1 SGHTS and CDR2 YDEGEE. This CDR3 comprises 14 residues. V was pared by 4 bases and J by 1 base, with 4 bases of the junction left unmatched. The CDR3 here is CASSRDSFQETQYF. Written as DNA, the CDR3 is TGTGCCAGCAGCCGGGACAGCTTCCAAGAGACCCAGTACTTC. Full variable domain (rest looked up from reference TRBV5-8 and TRBJ2-5): EAGVTQSPTHLIKTRGQQATLRCSPISGHTSVYWYQQALGLGLQFLLWYDEGEERNRGNFPPRFSGRQFPNYSSELNVNALELEDSALYLCASSRDSFQETQYFGPGTRLLVL.

This clone was seen a single time. The junction differs from germline at one of its ends, possibly a read error. The chain joins TRBV7-7 to TRBJ1-1; D is unresolved. The CDR3 has 13 amino acids. Germline CDR1 SSHAT, CDR2 FNYEAQ (reference sequence). The DNA for the CDR3 is TGTGCTAGCAGCTTAGTGGCGGGTACTGAAGCTTTCTTT. The encoded protein is CASSLVAGTEAFF.

The CDR3 sequence is CASSVLSGTGTNTDTQYF. CDR3 DNA sequence: TGTGCCAGTAGTGTTCTATCCGGGACAGGGACCAACACAGATACGCAGTATTTT. The rearrangement links TRBV19 to TRBJ2-3; 9 bases agree with TRBD1. Germline lookup yields CDR1 LNHDA and CDR2 SQIVND (reference sequence). This CDR3 has 18 residues. V lost 5 bases and J lost 2; bases outside the gene matches: 14. Looking up the rest from reference TRBV19 and TRBJ2-3 gives the full variable domain: DGGITQSPKYLFRKEGQNVTLSCEQNLNHDAMYWYRQDPGQGLRLIYYSQIVNDFQKGDIAEGYSVSREKKESFPLTVTSAQKNPTAFYLCASSVLSGTGTNTDTQYFGPGTRLTVL.

This clone has just one count. This rearrangement joins TRBV20-1 to TRBJ2-5, with D perhaps TRBD2 (6 bases). The ends were cut back, 3 bases at V and 5 bases at J, with 16 bases in the middle. This CDR3 has 14 amino acids. Germline CDR1 reads DFQATT; CDR2 reads SNEGSKA (reference sequence). The CDR3 region is CSASISGVRETQYF. DNA for the CDR3: TGCAGTGCTAGTATTTCGGGGGTGAGGGAGACCCAGTACTTC.

The chain joins TRBV7-2 to TRBJ1-2; the match to TRBD1 covers 10 bases. CDR1 and CDR2 from the germline V gene are SGHTA and FQGNSA. The ends lost 5 bases at V and 8 bases at J; junction bases unmatched: 11. The CDR3 contains 15 residues. As DNA, the CDR3 is TGTGCCAGCAGCGCCCAGACAGGGGGCGCGAAAGGCTACACCTTC. This sequence encodes CASSAQTGGAKGYTF.

J is TRBJ1-2 and V is TRBV11-2; TRBD1 might be the D (5 bases). The CDR3 has 14 residues. Looked up from germline, CDR1 is SGHAT and CDR2 is FQNNGV. The germline V and J ends were trimmed by 1 base and 7 bases, with 13 bases remaining between them. The CDR3 sequence: CASSLAVGVGGYTF. The DNA for the CDR3 is TGTGCCAGCAGCTTAGCGGTGGGGGTTGGTGGCTACACCTTC.

As concerns this clone: One end of the junction fails to match germline, which may point to a read error. The chain couples TRBV3-1 (or the pseudogene TRBV3-2) to TRBJ1-3; 7 bases map to TRBD1. Germline V CDR1 and CDR2: LGHDT, YNNKEL (reference sequence). CDR3 length: 15 residues. In DNA, the CDR3 is TGTGCCAGCAGCCAGGCGACAGGGTTGGGAAACACCACATATTTT. Its protein is CASSQATGLGNTTYF.

The gene calls are TRBV27 and TRBJ1-3, with D maybe TRBD1 (5 bases). CDR3 length equals 15 residues. CDR1 is MNHEY and CDR2 is SMNVEV in the germline V gene (reference sequence). Trimming shortened V by 5 bases and J by 8 bases, and 19 bases separated the two germline ends. CDR3 sequence: CASSPLGQGADTIYF. The DNA of the CDR3 is TGTGCCAGCAGTCCGCTAGGACAAGGTGCGGACACCATATATTTT.

The chain recombines TRBV2 with TRBJ1-2, with D possibly matching TRBD1 (5 bases). Germline CDR1 is SNHLY and CDR2 is FYNNEI. This CDR3 spans 13 amino acids. Trimming took off 6 bases at V and 6 bases at J, with 14 bases between the two ends. CDR3 sequence: CASSWGTADGYTF. The CDR3 DNA follows: TGTGCCAGCAGCTGGGGGACCGCAGATGGCTACACCTTC.

The V call is TRBV19, the J call TRBJ1-1, with D possibly matching TRBD1 (6 bases). Germline V gives CDR1 LNHDA, CDR2 SQIVND (reference sequence). CDR3 size: 12 residues. V shed 3 bases and J shed 6 bases, with 8 bases lying between them. The CDR3 DNA sequence: TGTGCCAGTAGTATCCAGGGGTCTGAAGCTTTCTTT. As protein: CASSIQGSEAFF.

This sequence joins TRBV25-1 and TRBJ1-5; 8 bases match TRBD1. Germline values: CDR1 MGHDK, CDR2 SYGVNS. The CDR3 totals 12 residues. V gave up 8 bases and J gave up 8 bases; unmatched junction bases: 5. CDR3 bases: TGTGCCAGCCAGGGGGCCTGGGAGCCCCAGCATTTT. Translation gives CASQGAWEPQHF.

This chain links TRBV7-2 with TRBJ2-1; no reliable D call. The germline V and J ends were trimmed by 5 bases and 8 bases, with 13 bases remaining between them. This CDR3 region has 13 residues. Looked up from germline, CDR1 is SGHTA and CDR2 is FQGNSA. The CDR3 spells CASSLGIVDEQFF. DNA of the CDR3: TGTGCCAGCAGCCTCGGCATAGTCGATGAGCAGTTCTTC.

This chain connects TRBV10-1 to TRBJ2-2; TRBD2 aligns across 9 bases. The germline V gene has CDR1 WNHNN and CDR2 SYGVQD (reference sequence). The CDR3 spans 15 residues. The V segment lost 6 bases and the J segment 1 base; nucleotides outside the gene matches: 3. The CDR3 sequence: CASRSSGGNTGELFF. The CDR3, as DNA: TGCGCCAGCAGGAGTAGCGGGGGGAACACCGGGGAGCTGTTTTTT.

The chain links TRBV11-2 to TRBJ1-2; no clear D gene. Trimming shortened V by 5 bases and J by 4 bases, and 14 bases separated the two germline ends. This CDR3 contains 14 residues. Germline V gives CDR1 SGHAT, CDR2 FQNNGV. The CDR3 here is CASSTSGGSYGYTF. CDR3 nucleotides: TGTGCCAGCAGCACGTCTGGAGGAAGCTATGGCTACACCTTC.

This clone was seen once. The gene calls are TRBV7-2 and TRBJ2-7, with no clear D. Germline loops: CDR1 SGHTA, CDR2 FQGNSA. The CDR3 spans 14 residues. V dropped 4 bases and J dropped 0 bases, with 10 bases sitting between them. In nucleotides, the CDR3 is TGTGCCAGCAGCTCTTGGACCGGCTCCTACGAGCAGTACTTC. It specifies CASSSWTGSYEQYF. Using reference TRBV7-2 and TRBJ2-7 for the parts outside the CDR3, the full variable domain is GAGVSQSPSNKVTEKGKDVELRCDPISGHTALYWYRQSLGQGLEFLIYFQGNSAPDKSGLPSDRFSAERTGGSVSTLTIQRTQQEDSAVYLCASSSWTGSYEQYFGPGTRLTVT.

The chain joins TRBV2 to TRBJ2-5; D remains ambiguous. Germline values: CDR1 SNHLY, CDR2 FYNNEI. CDR3 length: 15 amino acids. The V and J ends lost 1 base and 7 bases respectively, with 16 bases between them. The CDR3, as DNA: TGTGCCAGCAGTGAAGGGTATCGAGATTGGGTGACCCAGTACTTC. Its translation is CASSEGYRDWVTQYF.

The chain joins TRBV7-3 to TRBJ1-6; D might be TRBD1 (6 bases). This CDR3 contains 15 residues. CDR1 is SGHTA and CDR2 is FQGTGA in the germline V gene. The V end was cut by 2 bases, the J end by 6 bases, with 11 bases between. CDR3 DNA sequence: TGTGCCAGCAGCTTAGGAGGGGGGGTTAATTCACCCCTCCACTTT. Translated, it gives CASSLGGGVNSPLHF.